This record covers a single TCR beta chain. What it binds is not known. The source of the sample is a study of blood T cell dynamics during melanoma immunotherapy. Study conclusions and caveats: The most clonal sorted CD8+ subset, immune-effector cells, was closest to cell-free DNA CDR3 sequences. Clones driving repertoire changes may be melanoma-specific or general immune activation.

The time point: week 3, after first cycle of checkpoint inhibitor. Clones were read by immunoSEQ multiplex PCR, and TCRdb kept only the in-frame ones, dropping some. The sample yields about 16,000 clones, 85% to 95% seen once. V lost 5 bases and J 5 bases, leaving 21 bases between the germline ends. The CDR3 covers 16 residues. Germline CDR1 and CDR2: SEHNR and FQNEAQ (reference sequence). This receptor was taken from a human donor with melanoma. The material sequenced was effector memory CD8+ T cells from blood, taken from a patient treated with checkpoint blockade. This chain connects TRBV7-9 to TRBJ1-2; D may be TRBD1 (6 bases). The CDR3 here is CASSLPLSGDSYGYTF. The DNA of the CDR3 is TGTGCCAGCAGCCTTCCTTTGTCAGGGGATTCATATGGCTACACCTTC.